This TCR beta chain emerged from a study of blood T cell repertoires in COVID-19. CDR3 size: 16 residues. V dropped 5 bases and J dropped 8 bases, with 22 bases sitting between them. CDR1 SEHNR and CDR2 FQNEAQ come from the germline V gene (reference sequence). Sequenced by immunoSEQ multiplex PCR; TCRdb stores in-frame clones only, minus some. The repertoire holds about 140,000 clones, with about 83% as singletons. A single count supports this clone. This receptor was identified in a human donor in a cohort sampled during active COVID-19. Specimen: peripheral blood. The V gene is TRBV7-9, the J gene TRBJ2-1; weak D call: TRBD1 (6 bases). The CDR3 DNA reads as TGTGCCAGCAGCCCCTTACAGGGATTATACACTGATGAGCAGTTCTTC. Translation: CASSPLQGLYTDEQFF.